One sample yielded the 31 T cell receptor beta chains listed below, sequenced in a study of T cells in tuberculosis. Assay used: immunoSEQ multiplex PCR; TCRdb lists only in-frame clones, some missing. The sample yields over 25,000 clones, roughly 95% seen once. Specimen: PBMCs. Receptors originate from a donor aged 10 to 29 with latent tuberculosis or without tuberculosis infection.

V and J are TRBV5-1 and TRBJ1-2, with D tentatively TRBD1 (5 bases). CDR3 length: 15 residues. V lost 4 bases and J lost 4, with 17 bases in between. In germline, CDR1 is SGHRS, CDR2 YFSETQ. CDR3 bases: TGCGCCAGCAGCCCCAGTGCGGGACTCATCTATGGCTACACCTTC. Translated: CASSPSAGLIYGYTF.

The V gene is TRBV19, the J gene TRBJ1-2; D gene uncertain. Germline loops: CDR1 LNHDA, CDR2 SQIVND (reference sequence). The V end was cut by 8 bases, the J end by 4 bases, with 11 bases between. The CDR3 runs to 12 residues. This CDR3 is CASREWGYGYTF. The CDR3 region has the DNA TGTGCCAGTCGGGAATGGGGCTATGGCTACACCTTC.

The genes are TRBV5-1 and TRBJ1-2; TRBD1 aligns across 7 bases. Germline-derived CDR1 and CDR2 are SGHRS and YFSETQ. The ends lost 2 bases at V and 4 bases at J; junction bases unmatched: 8. This CDR3 has 15 residues. DNA for the CDR3: TGCGCCAGCAGCTTCCGCGACAGGGTGAGCTATGGCTACACCTTC. It specifies CASSFRDRVSYGYTF. Combining the CDR3 with reference TRBV5-1 and TRBJ1-2 gives the whole variable domain KAGVTQTPRYLIKTRGQQVTLSCSPISGHRSVSWYQQTPGQGLQFLFEYFSETQRNKGNFPGRFSGRQFSNSRSEMNVSTLELGDSALYLCASSFRDRVSYGYTFGSGTRLTVV.

The chain employs TRBV27 and TRBJ2-7, with 10 bases matching TRBD1. Germline V lookup: CDR1 MNHEY, CDR2 SMNVEV (reference sequence). This CDR3 spans 16 amino acids. V trimming: 2 bases; J trimming: 4 bases; junction bases outside the gene matches: 8. The CDR3 DNA follows: TGTGCCAGCAGTTTACTTGTGGGGACAGGGGTATACGAGCAGTACTTC. It specifies CASSLLVGTGVYEQYF.

As concerns this clone: The junction departs from germline at one end; a sequencing error may be responsible. The chain carries TRBV7-2 and TRBJ1-2; 7 bases agree with TRBD1. The CDR3 loop spans 15 amino acids. Germline V gene lookup returns CDR1 SGHTA and CDR2 FQGNSA. CDR3 DNA sequence: TGTGCCAGCAGTTTAGGGAAGACAGGGAGTTGGGGCTACACCTTC. This translates into CASSLGKTGSWGYTF.

The chain uses TRBV28 and TRBJ2-3; 7 bases are shared with TRBD1. V trimming: 5 bases; J trimming: 5 bases; junction bases outside the gene matches: 1. Germline-derived CDR1 and CDR2 are MDHEN and SYDVKM. This CDR3 has 12 amino acids. In nucleotides, the CDR3 is TGTGCCAGCAGTGCAGGGGGAGATACGCAGTATTTT. Translation gives CASSAGGDTQYF.

By share, this clone counts as medium-sized. This sequence joins TRBV6-1 and TRBJ2-2; 10 bases line up with TRBD1. The CDR3 loop spans 15 amino acids. Germline assignment: CDR1 MNHNS and CDR2 SASEGT. Unmatched junction bases numbered 7, after V lost 7 bases and J lost 5 bases. The CDR3 DNA follows: TGTGCCAGCATGCCCGGGACAGGGGAGACCGGGGAGCTGTTTTTT. Encoded protein: CASMPGTGETGELFF.

V is TRBV7-3 and J is TRBJ2-1; 8 positions match TRBD2. The CDR3 contains 14 residues. Trimming at V came to 5 bases and at J to 10 bases, leaving 10 bases not matched to a gene. The germline CDR1 and CDR2 sequences are SGHTA and FQGTGA. As DNA, the CDR3 is TGTGCCAGCAGCCCCTCCCCGACTAGCGAGGAGCAGTTCTTC. Its protein product is CASSPSPTSEEQFF.

V usage is TRBV15 and J usage is TRBJ2-1; D gene uncertain. The ends were cut back, 0 bases at V and 4 bases at J, with 4 bases in the middle. There are 13 residues in the CDR3. Germline CDR1 is LNHNV and CDR2 is YYDKDF (reference sequence). The CDR3 spells CATSRDMYNEQFF. CDR3 sequence (DNA): TGTGCCACCAGCAGAGACATGTACAATGAGCAGTTCTTC. The full variable domain, rest sourced from reference TRBV15 and TRBJ2-1, is DAMVIQNPRYQVTQFGKPVTLSCSQTLNHNVMYWYQQKSSQAPKLLFHYYDKDFNNEADTPDNFQSRRPNTSFCFLDIRSPGLGDTAMYLCATSRDMYNEQFFGPGTRLTVL.

In its sample, this clone was seen once. The chain couples TRBV11-2 to TRBJ1-1, with TRBD1 matching over 7 bases. CDR3 size: 14 residues. Germline V gene data show CDR1 as SGHAT and CDR2 as FQNNGV. Trimming took 1 base from V and 7 from J; bases not matched to a gene: 6. This CDR3 reads CASSLGLQGFEAFF. DNA for the CDR3: TGTGCCAGCAGCTTAGGCCTACAGGGGTTTGAAGCTTTCTTT.

The chain links TRBV2 to TRBJ1-5, with D possibly being TRBD1 (5 bases). The length of the CDR3 is 14 residues. The germline V gene encodes CDR1 SNHLY and CDR2 FYNNEI. Trimming removed 1 base at V and 6 bases at J, with 10 bases between. The CDR3 here is CASSEVRVAQPQHF. The CDR3, as DNA: TGTGCCAGCAGTGAAGTCAGGGTGGCTCAGCCCCAGCATTTT.

A single count supports this clone. This chain joins TRBV7-2 and TRBJ2-4; tentative D call: TRBD2 (6 bases). This CDR3 region has 14 residues. From germline, CDR1 is SGHTA and CDR2 FQGNSA. V was cut by 5 bases and J by 6 bases, with 14 bases left in between. The CDR3 region is CASSPGTARNIQYF. Here the CDR3 DNA reads TGTGCCAGCAGCCCCGGGACTGCGAGAAACATTCAGTACTTC.

The V gene is TRBV5-1, the J gene TRBJ2-5, with 9 bases matching TRBD1. The CDR3 has 13 residues. V shed 4 bases, J shed 4 bases, and the junction held 2 bases outside the gene matches. Germline V gene sequence: CDR1 SGHRS, CDR2 YFSETQ. The CDR3 loop reads CASSRGQGETQYF. The CDR3 coding sequence is TGCGCCAGCAGCCGGGGACAGGGAGAGACCCAGTACTTC.

The J gene is TRBJ1-1, the V gene TRBV19, with unresolved D. From germline, CDR1 is LNHDA and CDR2 SQIVND (reference sequence). Trimming cost V 4 bases and J 2 bases, with 14 bases left between them. The CDR3 is 15 amino acids. The CDR3 loop reads CASSTPSGANTEAFF. Here the CDR3 DNA reads TGTGCCAGTAGTACCCCCTCCGGAGCTAACACTGAAGCTTTCTTT.

The chain links TRBV7-6 to TRBJ1-1, with 9 bases aligning to TRBD1. The V and J ends lost 3 bases and 10 bases, in that order; junction bases with no gene match: 15. This CDR3 spans 16 amino acids. Germline V gives CDR1 SGHVS, CDR2 FNYEAQ. The CDR3 spells CASSLNRGLGPEGAFF. The CDR3 coding sequence is TGTGCCAGCAGCTTGAACAGGGGGCTCGGTCCTGAAGGAGCTTTCTTT.

The rearrangement links TRBV12-2 to TRBJ1-2. TRBV12-2 is an annotated pseudogene. This CDR3 is built from 15 residues. DNA for the CDR3: TGTGCAAGTCGCTCCGGGGGGTGGGGAGGCTATGGCTACACCTTC. Its protein product is CASRSGGWGGYGYTF.

The V and J genes are TRBV7-3 and TRBJ2-3; 11 nucleotides line up with TRBD2. There are 16 residues in the CDR3. The junction had 11 bases not matched to a gene; V was cut back by 5 bases and J by 7 bases. The germline V gene has CDR1 SGHTA and CDR2 FQGTGA. In nucleotides, the CDR3 is TGTGCCAGCAGCCTCTCCCCGCTAGCGGGGGGAAATACGCAGTATTTT. Translated: CASSLSPLAGGNTQYF.

This clone was found a few times. The chain carries TRBV6-5 and TRBJ1-1, with a tentative D call TRBD1 (6 bases). Trimming removed 10 bases at V and 0 bases at J, with 12 bases between. The CDR3 totals 13 residues. Germline V gives CDR1 MNHEY, CDR2 SVGAGI. CDR3 nucleotides: TGTGCCACCGGGAGGACAGTGAACACTGAAGCTTTCTTT. Its protein product is CATGRTVNTEAFF.

This clone was seen a handful of times. This chain joins TRBV5-1 and TRBJ2-3, with a weak D call TRBD2 (5 bases). V lost 2 bases and J 4 bases, leaving 11 bases between the germline ends. CDR3 length equals 14 residues. Germline CDR1 reads SGHRS; CDR2 reads YFSETQ. In nucleotides, the CDR3 is TGCGCCAGCAGCTTTGGAGGACGGGCAGATACGCAGTATTTT. As protein: CASSFGGRADTQYF. Looking up the rest from reference TRBV5-1 and TRBJ2-3 gives the full variable domain: KAGVTQTPRYLIKTRGQQVTLSCSPISGHRSVSWYQQTPGQGLQFLFEYFSETQRNKGNFPGRFSGRQFSNSRSEMNVSTLELGDSALYLCASSFGGRADTQYFGPGTRLTVL.

This chain uses TRBV7-2 with TRBJ2-5, with D hard to call. Deletions cut 0 bases from V and 5 bases from J, with 4 bases between. Germline V lookup: CDR1 SGHTA, CDR2 FQGNSA. The length of the CDR3 is 12 residues. This chain's CDR3 is CASSLARETQYF. CDR3 sequence (DNA): TGTGCCAGCAGCTTAGCGCGGGAGACCCAGTACTTC. Supplemented by reference TRBV7-2 and TRBJ2-5, the full variable domain reads GAGVSQSPSNKVTEKGKDVELRCDPISGHTALYWYRQSLGQGLEFLIYFQGNSAPDKSGLPSDRFSAERTGGSVSTLTIQRTQQEDSAVYLCASSLARETQYFGPGTRLLVL.

This chain uses TRBV27 with TRBJ2-1; TRBD2 agrees at 7 bases. V lost 0 bases to trimming and J lost 9 bases; unmatched junction nucleotides: 5. The germline CDR1 and CDR2 sequences are MNHEY and SMNVEV (reference sequence). The CDR3 consists of 14 residues. CDR3 sequence reads: CASSLSIPGGEQFF. The CDR3 DNA reads TGTGCCAGCAGTTTATCGATTCCGGGGGGTGAGCAGTTCTTC.

The rearrangement links TRBV5-6 to TRBJ2-1, with TRBD2 matching 11 bases. The J segment lost 0 bases and the V segment lost 2 bases, leaving 4 bases of the junction unmatched. The CDR3 has 17 residues. Germline CDR1 is SGHDT and CDR2 is YYEEEE. CDR3 DNA: TGTGCCAGCAGCTTTCCTAGCGGGGGGAGCTCCTACAATGAGCAGTTCTTC. This sequence encodes CASSFPSGGSSYNEQFF.

This chain connects TRBV7-8 to TRBJ2-5; D gene uncertain. The CDR3 has 16 residues. The V and J ends lost 0 bases and 2 bases respectively, with 13 bases between them. Germline-derived CDR1 and CDR2 are SGHVS and FQNEAQ. CDR3 sequence reads: CASSLAGQPRQETQYF. CDR3 nucleotides: TGTGCCAGCAGCTTAGCGGGCCAGCCGAGACAAGAGACCCAGTACTTC.

The chain links TRBV19 to TRBJ2-1, with TRBD2 matching over 9 bases. J gave up 2 bases and V 7 bases, and 12 bases lay outside the gene matches. The CDR3 runs 17 residues. The germline gives CDR1 LNHDA, CDR2 SQIVND (reference sequence). DNA of the CDR3: TGTGCCAGTATCGGGGGTGATGGACTAGCGACCTACAATGAGCAGTTCTTC. Encoded protein: CASIGGDGLATYNEQFF.

J is TRBJ2-7 and V is TRBV7-2; 12 positions match TRBD1. From germline, CDR1 is SGHTA and CDR2 FQGNSA. The CDR3 spans 17 residues. Unmatched junction bases numbered 9, after V lost 1 base and J lost 5 bases. This CDR3 reads CASSLVGTGGAGHEQYF. CDR3 nucleotides: TGTGCCAGCAGCTTAGTAGGGACAGGGGGCGCAGGCCACGAGCAGTACTTC.

J is TRBJ1-2 and V is TRBV5-1; D is undetermined. The CDR3 contains 15 residues. Germline V gene data show CDR1 as SGHRS and CDR2 as YFSETQ. Trimming removed 1 base at V and 0 bases at J, with 10 bases between. This CDR3 reads CASSLTGSPNYGYTF. Here the CDR3 DNA reads TGCGCCAGCAGCTTGACGGGTTCCCCTAACTATGGCTACACCTTC.

CDR3 sequence: CASSYEGSAGANVLTF. In nucleotides, the CDR3 is TGTGCCAGCAGTTACGAGGGAAGTGCTGGGGCCAACGTCCTGACTTTC. The chain has TRBV6-5 and TRBJ2-6, with a tentative D call TRBD2 (5 bases). V lost 2 bases and J lost 2, with 10 bases in between. CDR3 length: 16 residues. CDR1 MNHEY and CDR2 SVGAGI come from the germline V gene.

The J gene is TRBJ1-6, the V gene TRBV19; possibly TRBD1 for D (5 bases). Germline values: CDR1 LNHDA, CDR2 SQIVND (reference sequence). CDR3 length equals 16 residues. The germline V and J ends were trimmed by 3 bases and 7 bases, with 16 bases remaining between them. The CDR3 loop reads CASSMGQGLRNSPLHF. CDR3 DNA: TGTGCCAGTAGTATGGGGCAAGGGCTTAGAAATTCACCCCTCCACTTT.

The V gene is TRBV25-1, the J gene TRBJ1-5; D is perhaps TRBD1 (6 bases). The CDR3 spans 16 residues. Germline values: CDR1 MGHDK, CDR2 SYGVNS. V was pared by 4 bases and J by 2 bases, with 15 bases between. The CDR3 loop reads CASSGSVGAGNQPQHF. CDR3 in DNA: TGTGCCAGCAGTGGGTCTGTGGGGGCTGGCAATCAGCCCCAGCATTTT.

The V gene is TRBV13, the J gene TRBJ2-7, with 7 bases matching TRBD1. V shed 1 base and J 4 bases; nucleotides not matched to a gene: 1. Germline V CDR1 and CDR2: PRHDT, FYEKMQ (reference sequence). CDR3 length: 13 amino acids. The chain's CDR3 is CASSLEGQYEQYF. The CDR3, as DNA: TGTGCCAGCAGCTTAGAGGGACAGTACGAGCAGTACTTC.

This chain links TRBV4-1 with TRBJ1-5; possibly TRBD1 for D (5 bases). The V and J ends lost 0 bases and 6 bases respectively, with 6 bases between them. The V gene's germline CDR1 is MGHRA and CDR2 YSYEKL. This CDR3 has 13 amino acids. CDR3 coding DNA: TGCGCCAGCAGCCAAGAAGGGGTTCAGCCCCAGCATTTT. Translated, it gives CASSQEGVQPQHF.